Below, 26 T cell receptor beta chains from the same sample are listed, as sequenced in a study of CD8 T cells in ankylosing spondylitis. TCRdb reprocessed the 5' RACE reads with MiXCR, giving one entry per CDR3 protein. The sample carries a few hundred thousand distinct CDR3 sequences, about 9.9% recorded once. Sequencing used blood, either unsorted or a sorted T cell fraction (not recorded which). The receptors derive from a female donor with ankylosing spondylitis or in good health (not recorded which).

This clonotype was seen a handful of times. The J gene is TRBJ2-3, the V gene TRBV2; possibly TRBD1 or TRBD2 for D (5 bases each). Germline CDR1 reads SNHLY; CDR2 reads FYNNEI. With 10 bases removed from V and 3 bases from J, the gap between germline ends came to 26 bases. There are 17 residues in the CDR3. The chain's CDR3 is CATQKFQGIEGTDTQYF. CDR3 nucleotides: TGTGCCACCCAAAAGTTCCAGGGTATTGAGGGGACAGATACGCAGTATTTT.

The chain links TRBV4-3 to TRBJ1-1; D gene uncertain. The CDR3 consists of 15 residues. Germline-derived CDR1 and CDR2 are LGHNA and YSLEER. V was pared by 0 bases and J by 11 bases, with 19 bases between. For the CDR3, the DNA is TGCGCCAGCAGCCAAGATTTCCAGGTTGGGGTCACGGCTTTCTTT. Residues: CASSQDFQVGVTAFF.

This clonotype was observed at least ten times. The rearrangement uses TRBV20-1 and TRBJ2-5; 7 nucleotides align to TRBD1. With V trimmed by 0 bases and J by 13 bases, 11 bases remained unmatched. The CDR3 runs to 13 residues. Germline CDR1 DFQATT, CDR2 SNEGSKA (reference sequence). The CDR3 is CSARDPVDRDVYF. In DNA form, the CDR3 reads TGCAGTGCTAGAGATCCTGTAGACAGGGACGTGTACTTC.

This clonotype was detected many times. The chain employs TRBV29-1 and TRBJ2-7; the D gene is possibly TRBD2 (6 bases). In germline, CDR1 is SQVTM, CDR2 ANQGSEA. The CDR3 spans 11 residues. Trimming removed 7 bases at V and 6 bases at J, with 13 bases between. The CDR3 loop is CSASGVSEQYF. CDR3 nucleotide sequence: TGCAGCGCCTCGGGAGTGTCCGAGCAGTACTTC.

Ten or more counts support this clonotype. The chain carries TRBV5-1 and TRBJ2-3, with TRBD2 matching 12 bases. The CDR3 consists of 17 residues. Germline CDR1 SGHRS, CDR2 YFSETQ. The V and J ends lost 4 bases and 3 bases, in that order; junction bases with no gene match: 9. CDR3 region: CASSLRLAGEVTDTQYF. DNA of the CDR3: TGCGCCAGCAGCCTTCGACTAGCGGGAGAGGTGACAGATACGCAGTATTTT.

This clonotype has only a few counts. The CDR3 nucleotides are TGTGCCAGCTCACCACCGGGTAACACAGATACGCAGTATTTT. Its translation is CASSPPGNTDTQYF. This chain connects TRBV18 to TRBJ2-3; D not certain. Per the germline V gene, CDR1 is KGHSH and CDR2 is LQKENI. Trimming left V 0 bases short and J 2 bases short, with 6 bases between. The CDR3 has 14 amino acids. Full variable domain (missing parts from reference TRBV18 and TRBJ2-3): NAGVMQNPRHLVRRRGQEARLRCSPMKGHSHVYWYRQLPEEGLKFMVYLQKENIIDESGMPKERFSAEFPKEGPSILRIQQVVRGDSAAYFCASSPPGNTDTQYFGPGTRLTVL.

Only a few counts were recorded for this clonotype. A much larger clone is a single base away; this may be a read error. This sequence joins TRBV20-1 and TRBJ2-3, with a weak D call TRBD2 (5 bases). CDR3 size: 16 residues. From germline, CDR1 is DFQATT and CDR2 SNEGSKA (reference sequence). The CDR3 DNA reads as TGCTGTGCTAGCCCCGTCCGGGATTTCCGCACAGATACGCAGTATTTT. Amino acids: CCASPVRDFRTDTQYF.

The sample holds a few counts of this clonotype. V usage is TRBV7-9 and J usage is TRBJ2-2; the match to TRBD1 covers 7 bases. The CDR3 spans 16 residues. Trimming at V came to 5 bases and at J to 1 base, leaving 7 bases not matched to a gene. CDR1 and CDR2 (germline): SEHNR, FQNEAQ (reference sequence). The CDR3 nucleotides are TGTGCCAGCAGCCGACTGGGACAGAAGAACACCGGGGAGCTGTTTTTT. Translating gives CASSRLGQKNTGELFF.

Ten or more counts support this clonotype. V gene TRBV3-1 combines with J gene TRBJ1-1; the D gene is possibly TRBD1 (5 bases). V was shortened by 0 bases and J by 3 bases, with 11 bases between the two germline ends. The CDR3 is made up of 15 amino acids. Germline loops: CDR1 LGHDT, CDR2 YNNKEL (reference sequence). The CDR3 DNA is TGTGCCAGCAGCCAAGAAGGGGCGGGACACACTGAAGCTTTCTTT. Translation gives CASSQEGAGHTEAFF. The full variable domain, with the rest looked up from reference TRBV3-1 and TRBJ1-1, is DTAVSQTPKYLVTQMGNDKSIKCEQNLGHDTMYWYKQDSKKFLKIMFSYNNKELIINETVPNRFSPKSPDKAHLNLHINSLELGDSAVYFCASSQEGAGHTEAFFGQGTRLTVV.

In this sample, this clonotype turned up many times. V and J are TRBV28 and TRBJ2-2, with unresolved D. In germline, CDR1 is MDHEN, CDR2 SYDVKM. The CDR3 totals 15 residues. V was trimmed by 2 bases and J by 1 base, leaving 8 bases between them. This chain's CDR3 is CASSLGQLNTGELFF. In nucleotides, the CDR3 is TGTGCCAGCAGTTTAGGGCAGTTGAACACCGGGGAGCTGTTTTTT. Supplemented by reference TRBV28 and TRBJ2-2, the full variable domain reads DVKVTQSSRYLVKRTGEKVFLECVQDMDHENMFWYRQDPGLGLRLIYFSYDVKMKEKGDIPEGYSVSREKKERFSLILESASTNQTSMYLCASSLGQLNTGELFFGEGSRLTVL.

This clonotype occurred a few times. The chain links TRBV6-5 to TRBJ1-1; 9 nucleotides match TRBD1. The CDR3 runs 15 residues. The V gene end was trimmed by 5 bases and the J gene end by 6 bases; junction bases not matched to a gene: 10. The V gene's germline CDR1 is MNHEY and CDR2 SVGAGI. CDR3 sequence reads: CASSNYRGRVSEAFF. In DNA form, the CDR3 reads TGTGCCAGCAGTAACTACAGGGGGCGCGTATCTGAAGCTTTCTTT.

At least ten counts were recorded for this clonotype. This chain connects TRBV29-1 to TRBJ1-1; possibly TRBD1 for D (5 bases). Germline V gene lookup returns CDR1 SQVTM and CDR2 ANQGSEA. V was shortened by 8 bases and J by 0 bases, with 13 bases between the two germline ends. The CDR3 length is 13 residues. The CDR3 is CSFDRGMNTEAFF. As DNA, the CDR3 is TGCAGCTTCGATCGGGGCATGAACACTGAAGCTTTCTTT.

In this sample, this clonotype turned up many times. This chain connects TRBV4-3 to TRBJ2-3; 14 bases fit TRBD2. The V gene's germline CDR1 is LGHNA and CDR2 YSLEER. CDR3 length equals 17 residues. V shed 4 bases, J shed 3 bases, and the junction held 6 bases outside the gene matches. CDR3 sequence (DNA): TGCGCCAGCAGCCCCGGGACTAGCGGGAGTCGGACAGATACGCAGTATTTT. This encodes CASSPGTSGSRTDTQYF.

The rearrangement uses TRBV18 and TRBJ1-6; tentative D call: TRBD1 (6 bases). V lost 5 bases and J 8 bases, leaving 10 bases between the germline ends. CDR3 length equals 13 residues. CDR1 is KGHSH, CDR2 LQKENI, per germline. CDR3 region: CASSLSGDSPLHF. The CDR3 bases are TGTGCCAGCTCATTGTCAGGGGATTCACCCCTCCACTTT.

The chain combines TRBV5-1 with TRBJ2-7, with 10 bases that match TRBD2. V gave up 5 bases and J gave up 1 base; unmatched junction bases: 6. CDR1 and CDR2 (germline): SGHRS, YFSETQ. The CDR3 covers 15 residues. The CDR3 DNA reads as TGCGCCAGCAGGCCAGGACTAGCGGATTCCTACGAGCAGTACTTC. This translates into CASRPGLADSYEQYF.

The rearrangement joins TRBV5-1 to TRBJ2-4; no reliable D call. The CDR3 totals 17 residues. Trimming stripped 3 bases from V and 1 base from J, with 17 bases between. Germline V gene sequence: CDR1 SGHRS, CDR2 YFSETQ. The CDR3 bases are TGCGCCAGCAGCTCCCAGGACCGAAGAGAGGCCAAAAACATTCAGTACTTC. This encodes CASSSQDRREAKNIQYF.

There are many counts of this clonotype. The rearrangement links TRBV5-1 to TRBJ2-2, with 7 bases matching TRBD2. Losses at the gene ends were 7 bases for V and 6 bases for J; bases not matched to a gene: 6. The CDR3 length is 13 residues. CDR1 and CDR2 (germline): SGHRS, YFSETQ. DNA for the CDR3: TGCGCCAGCCGAAGCGGGGCCCCCGGGGAGCTGTTTTTT. It codes for CASRSGAPGELFF.

This chain links TRBV14 with TRBJ2-3; D not certain. The germline V and J ends were trimmed by 1 base and 9 bases, with 17 bases remaining between them. The CDR3 has 15 residues. From germline, CDR1 is SGHDN and CDR2 FVKESK. CDR3 region: CASSQAPNSESTQYF. The DNA for the CDR3 is TGTGCCAGCAGCCAAGCCCCTAATTCCGAGTCCACGCAGTATTTT.

This clonotype was counted between two and nine times. The rearrangement joins TRBV20-1 to TRBJ2-4; 9 nucleotides agree with TRBD2. CDR1 and CDR2 (germline): DFQATT, SNEGSKA (reference sequence). V lost 0 bases, J lost 7 bases, and 10 bases stayed unmatched. The CDR3 is 16 residues long. This CDR3 reads CSARDRVRGGRNIQYF. CDR3 in DNA: TGCAGTGCTAGAGATCGGGTGCGGGGGGGCAGGAACATTCAGTACTTC.

The chain employs TRBV27 and TRBJ2-5; TRBD1 agrees at 8 bases. With 4 bases clipped from V and 2 bases from J, the junction kept 6 bases outside the gene matches. The germline V gene encodes CDR1 MNHEY and CDR2 SMNVEV (reference sequence). CDR3 length: 15 residues. This CDR3 is CASSSGGLGQETQYF. In nucleotides, the CDR3 is TGTGCCAGCAGTTCAGGGGGCTTGGGGCAAGAGACCCAGTACTTC.

This clonotype has ten or more counts. A read error may account for a junction end that differs from germline. The rearrangement links TRBV7-7 to TRBJ2-5; a possible D gene is TRBD2 (6 bases). The CDR3 has 13 residues. The germline gives CDR1 SSHAT, CDR2 FNYEAQ (reference sequence). The CDR3 loop is CASSFEGRETQYF. The CDR3 bases are TGTGCTAGCAGCTTTGAGGGGAGGGAGACCCAGTACTTC. Full variable domain (missing parts from reference TRBV7-7 and TRBJ2-5): GAGVSQSPRYKVTKRGQDVTLRCDPISSHATLYWYQQALGQGPEFLTYFNYEAQPDKSGLPSDRFSAERPEGSISTLTIQRTEQRDSAMYRCASSFEGRETQYFGPGTRLLVL.

This clonotype was detected many times. This chain links TRBV20-1 with TRBJ1-5, with D possibly TRBD1 on 6 matching bases. CDR1 and CDR2 (germline): DFQATT, SNEGSKA (reference sequence). Trimming removed 4 bases from V and 5 bases from J, with 18 bases in between. The CDR3 runs 15 residues. CDR3 sequence: CSAKVARDTYQPQHF. The DNA for the CDR3 is TGCAGTGCTAAAGTCGCCCGGGACACATATCAGCCCCAGCATTTT.

This clonotype appeared a few times. This chain links TRBV5-8 with TRBJ1-2, with D perhaps matching TRBD1 (5 bases). V dropped 4 bases and J dropped 3 bases, with 16 bases sitting between them. CDR3 length equals 15 residues. CDR1 is SGHTS, CDR2 YDEGEE, per germline. The CDR3 loop is CASSQVEGPYYGYTF. CDR3 bases: TGTGCCAGCAGCCAAGTCGAGGGGCCCTACTATGGCTACACCTTC.

At least ten counts were recorded for this clonotype. The V gene is TRBV4-3, the J gene TRBJ2-1; tentative D call: TRBD1 (6 bases). The CDR3 runs to 16 residues. V dropped 0 bases and J dropped 12 bases, with 21 bases sitting between them. Germline V gene data show CDR1 as LGHNA and CDR2 as YSLEER. The DNA of the CDR3 is TGCGCCAGCAGCCAAGAGACCCCTCCCGAACTAGGGGGGCAGTTCTTC. This encodes CASSQETPPELGGQFF.

This clonotype was observed many times. V is TRBV10-3 and J is TRBJ2-7; a possible D gene is TRBD2 (5 bases). V was trimmed by 0 bases and J by 3 bases, leaving 9 bases between them. Germline CDR1 reads ENHRY; CDR2 reads SYGVKD. The CDR3 length is 14 residues. DNA of the CDR3: TGTGCCATCAGTGAGTCTTCAGGAGGCTACGAGCAGTACTTC. It translates to CAISESSGGYEQYF.

This clonotype was seen many times. The chain couples TRBV9 to TRBJ2-5; 7 bases map to TRBD2. Germline loops: CDR1 SGDLS, CDR2 YYNGEE. The CDR3 loop spans 16 amino acids. V trimming: 0 bases; J trimming: 4 bases; junction bases outside the gene matches: 9. CDR3 region: CASSVEGRRGRETQYF. The CDR3, as DNA: TGTGCCAGCAGCGTAGAAGGGAGGCGGGGGAGAGAGACCCAGTACTTC.